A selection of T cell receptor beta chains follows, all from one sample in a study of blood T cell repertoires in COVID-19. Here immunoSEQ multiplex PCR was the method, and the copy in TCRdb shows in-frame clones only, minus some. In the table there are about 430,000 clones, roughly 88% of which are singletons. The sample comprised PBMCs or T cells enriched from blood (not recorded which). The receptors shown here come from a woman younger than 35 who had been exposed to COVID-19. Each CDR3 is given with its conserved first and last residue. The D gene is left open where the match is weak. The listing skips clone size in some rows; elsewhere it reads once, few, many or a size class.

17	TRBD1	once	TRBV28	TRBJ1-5	TGTGCCAGCAGTTTGAGGTTGGGGACAGGCAACAATCAGCCCCAGCATTTT	CASSLRLGTGNNQPQHF
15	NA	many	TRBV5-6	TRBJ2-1	TGTGCCAGCAGCTTGGGACAGATATCCTACAATGAGCAGTTCTTC	CASSLGQISYNEQFF
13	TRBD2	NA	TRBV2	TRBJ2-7	TGTGCCAGCAGCGAGCGACTAGCGGGAGAGGGGTACTTC	CASSERLAGEGYF
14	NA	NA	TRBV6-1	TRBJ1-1	TGTGCCAGCAGTGAAGCGCTAGGGGGCACTGAAGCTTTCTTT	CASSEALGGTEAFF
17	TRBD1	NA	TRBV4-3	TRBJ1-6	TGCGCCAGCAGCCAAGAGGTGGTCGGGACAGGGGGATCACCCCTCCACTTT	CASSQEVVGTGGSPLHF
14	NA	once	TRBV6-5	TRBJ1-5	TGTGCCAGCAGTTACTCCGGGGGGTATCAGCCCCAGCATTTT	CASSYSGGYQPQHF
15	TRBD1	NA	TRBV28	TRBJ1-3	TGTGCCAAAGGGGACAGCGACTTCTCTGGAAACACCATATATTTT	CAKGDSDFSGNTIYF
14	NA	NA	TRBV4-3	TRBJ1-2	TGCGCCAGCAGCCAGGTTGGACAGACCTATGGCTACACCTTC	CASSQVGQTYGYTF
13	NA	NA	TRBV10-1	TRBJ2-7	TGCGCCAGCAGTGCTGGGACTGCACGCGAGCAGTACTTC	CASSAGTAREQYF
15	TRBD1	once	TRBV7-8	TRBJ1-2	TGTGCCAGCAGCTTAGGCGGGGGGACAGCCTATGGCTACACCTTC	CASSLGGGTAYGYTF
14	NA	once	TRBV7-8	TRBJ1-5	TGTGCCAGCAGCCCCCAGGGTGAAGGGCAGCCCCAGCATTTT	CASSPQGEGQPQHF
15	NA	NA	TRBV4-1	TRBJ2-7	TGCGCCAGCAGCCAAGGTCCTACAGGTAGCTACGAGCAGTACTTC	CASSQGPTGSYEQYF
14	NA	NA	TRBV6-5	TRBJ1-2	TGTGCCAGCAGGGATCCCGGGACATCCTATGGCTACACCTTC	CASRDPGTSYGYTF
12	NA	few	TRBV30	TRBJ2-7	TGTGCCTGGAGTTCAGGGGTCTACGAGCAGTACTTC	CAWSSGVYEQYF
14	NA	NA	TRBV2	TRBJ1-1	TGTGCCAGCAGAGGACAGAGGTCCGGCACTGAAGCTTTCTTT	CASRGQRSGTEAFF
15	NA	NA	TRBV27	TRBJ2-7	TGTGCCAGCAGTCCCCTCGGGGGAACTTACCACGAGCAGTACTTC	CASSPLGGTYHEQYF
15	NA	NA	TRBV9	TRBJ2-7	TGTGCCAGCAGCGTAGGGCAGGGAGGAGCCTACGAGCAGTACTTC	CASSVGQGGAYEQYF
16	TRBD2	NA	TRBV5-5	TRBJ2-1	TGTGCCAGCAGCTTGGTAGGCGGGAGCTCGGTCAAAGAGCAGTTCTTC	CASSLVGGSSVKEQFF
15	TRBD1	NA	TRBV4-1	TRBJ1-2	TGCGCCAGCAGCCAAGACCCCGGGACAGGGGATGGCTACACCTTC	CASSQDPGTGDGYTF
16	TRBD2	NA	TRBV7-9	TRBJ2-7	TGTGCCAGCACCCCTGCCAGCGGGAGGAACTCCTACGAGCAGTACTTC	CASTPASGRNSYEQYF
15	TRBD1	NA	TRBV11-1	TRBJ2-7	TGTGCCAGCAGCTCGGCAGGGGACAGGGGCTCCGAGCAGTACTTC	CASSSAGDRGSEQYF
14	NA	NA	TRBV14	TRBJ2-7	TGTGCCAGCAGCCAAGGGTCAGCGAGGGCCGAGCAGTACTTC	CASSQGSARAEQYF
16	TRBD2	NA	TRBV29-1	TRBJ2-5	TGCAGCGTTGAAAGGTTCGGACTAGCGAGGCAAGAGACCCAGTACTTC	CSVERFGLARQETQYF
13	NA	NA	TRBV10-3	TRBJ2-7	TGTGCCATCAGTCCGGGACTTTCCTACGAGCAGTACTTC	CAISPGLSYEQYF
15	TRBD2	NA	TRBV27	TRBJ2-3	TGTGCCAGCAGTTTAGTAGCGGGGCCTCCAGATACGCAGTATTTT	CASSLVAGPPDTQYF
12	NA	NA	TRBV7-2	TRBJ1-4	TGTGCCAGCAGCGAACCGGGTGAAAAACTGTTTTTT	CASSEPGEKLFF
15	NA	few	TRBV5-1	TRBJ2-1	TGCGCCAGCAGCTTCATAGCGAGCTCCTACAATGAGCAGTTCTTC	CASSFIASSYNEQFF
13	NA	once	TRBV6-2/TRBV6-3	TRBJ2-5	TGTGCCAGCAGTTACGTAACTAGGGAGACCCAGTACTTC	CASSYVTRETQYF
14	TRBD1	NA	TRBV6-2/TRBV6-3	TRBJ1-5	TGTGCCAGCAGCCAACAGGGGGGGAATCAGCCCCAGCATTTT	CASSQQGGNQPQHF
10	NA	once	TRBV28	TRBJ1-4	TGTGCCAGCAGATCGGAAAAACTGTTTTTT	CASRSEKLFF
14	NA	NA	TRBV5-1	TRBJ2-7	TGCGCCAGCAGAGGGTCTAGCGACCCCTACGAGCAGTACTTC	CASRGSSDPYEQYF
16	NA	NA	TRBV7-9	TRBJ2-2	TGTGCCAGCAGCTCAGTGGACTATCCGAACACCGGGGAGCTGTTTTTT	CASSSVDYPNTGELFF
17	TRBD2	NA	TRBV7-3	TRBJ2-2	TGTGCCAGCAGCAAAAAGGGACTAGCGGGAGGCACCGGGGAGCTGTTTTTT	CASSKKGLAGGTGELFF
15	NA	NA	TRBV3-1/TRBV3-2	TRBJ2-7	TGTGCCAGCAGCCAACCCGCGGGTCCTCCCTACGAGCAGTACTTC	CASSQPAGPPYEQYF
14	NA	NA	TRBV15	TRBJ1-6	TGTGCCACCAGCAGACAAGGGGGTAATTCACCCCTCCACTTT	CATSRQGGNSPLHF
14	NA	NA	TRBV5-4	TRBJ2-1	TGTGCCAGCAGCTTGCCAACGGGCTACAATGAGCAGTTCTTC	CASSLPTGYNEQFF
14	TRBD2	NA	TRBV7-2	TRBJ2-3	TGTGCCAGCATCGAGCGGGGGGGCATGTATACGCAGTATTTT	CASIERGGMYTQYF
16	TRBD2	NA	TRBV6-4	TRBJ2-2	TGTGCCAGCAGTGAATTCAGCGGGAGCGGTACCGGGGAGCTGTTTTTT	CASSEFSGSGTGELFF
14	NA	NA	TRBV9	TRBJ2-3	NA	CASSPDFRGDTQYF
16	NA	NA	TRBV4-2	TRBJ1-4	TGTGCCAGCAGCCAAGATAACGGGATTGGGGATGAAAAACTGTTTTTT	CASSQDNGIGDEKLFF
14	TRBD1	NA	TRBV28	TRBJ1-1	TGTGCCAGCAGACACCGACAGGGCCACACTGAAGCTTTCTTT	CASRHRQGHTEAFF
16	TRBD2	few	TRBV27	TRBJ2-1	TGTGCCAGCAGTCGCAGCGAGCGGGGGGGGAGGAATGAGCAGTTCTTC	CASSRSERGGRNEQFF
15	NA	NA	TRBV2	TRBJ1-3	TGTGCCAGCAGTCTCGCGGTGGACTCTGGAAACACCATATATTTT	CASSLAVDSGNTIYF
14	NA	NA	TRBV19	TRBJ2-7	TGTGCCAGTAGCCTAGCGAAACGCTCCTACGAGCAGTACTTC	CASSLAKRSYEQYF
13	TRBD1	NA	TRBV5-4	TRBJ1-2	TGTGCCAGCAGCCCTAGCGGGACAGGTTTCTACACCTTC	CASSPSGTGFYTF
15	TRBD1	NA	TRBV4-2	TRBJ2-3	TGTGCCAGCAGCCACGGGACAGACGGGACAGATACGCAGTATTTT	CASSHGTDGTDTQYF
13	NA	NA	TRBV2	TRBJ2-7	TGTGCCAGCAACGGGGTTTCCTCCTACGAGCAGTACTTC	CASNGVSSYEQYF
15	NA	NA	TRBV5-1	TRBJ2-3	TGCGCCAGCAGCTTGGAGGACACTAGCACAGATACGCAGTATTTT	CASSLEDTSTDTQYF
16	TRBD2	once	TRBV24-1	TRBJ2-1	TGTGCCACCAGTGATAATCGACTAGCGGCCTACAATGAGCAGTTCTTC	CATSDNRLAAYNEQFF
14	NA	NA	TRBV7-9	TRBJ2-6	TGTGCCAGCAGCCGAGCGTCTGGGGCCAACGTCCTGACTTTC	CASSRASGANVLTF
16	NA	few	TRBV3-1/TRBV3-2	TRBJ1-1	TGTGCCAGCAGCCAAGTTCGAGGTCGCGTGAACACTGAAGCTTTCTTT	CASSQVRGRVNTEAFF
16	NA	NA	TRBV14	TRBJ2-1	TGTGCCAGCAGCCTAAAACGACTAGACCGCTACAATGAGCAGTTCTTC	CASSLKRLDRYNEQFF
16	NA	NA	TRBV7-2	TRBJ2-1	TGTGCCAGCAGCTTAGGAGCAGGCCGCTCCTACAATGAGCAGTTCTTC	CASSLGAGRSYNEQFF
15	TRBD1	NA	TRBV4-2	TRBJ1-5	TGTGCCAGCAGCCAAGCGGGACAGGGAGATCAGCCCCAGCATTTT	CASSQAGQGDQPQHF
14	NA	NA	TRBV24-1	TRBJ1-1	TGTGCCACCAGTGATTCGACAGGGAACACTGAAGCTTTCTTT	CATSDSTGNTEAFF
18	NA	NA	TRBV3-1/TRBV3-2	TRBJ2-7	TGTGCCAGCAGCCAAGATAGACAGTCTCGGTACCTTTCCTACGAGCAGTACTTC	CASSQDRQSRYLSYEQYF
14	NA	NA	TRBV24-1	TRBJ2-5	TGTGCCACCAGTGGTCCACAACACCAAGAGACCCAGTACTTC	CATSGPQHQETQYF
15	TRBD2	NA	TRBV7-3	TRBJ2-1	TGTGCCAGCAGCCCAACTAGCGGGGGTTACAATGAGCAGTTCTTC	CASSPTSGGYNEQFF
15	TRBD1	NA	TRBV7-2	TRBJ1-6	TGTGCCAGCAGCAGCATACAGGGGGGAAATTCACCCCTCCACTTT	CASSSIQGGNSPLHF
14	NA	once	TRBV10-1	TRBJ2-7	TGCGCCAGCAGTGATCAGGGGGGCCGGGACGAGCAGTACTTC	CASSDQGGRDEQYF